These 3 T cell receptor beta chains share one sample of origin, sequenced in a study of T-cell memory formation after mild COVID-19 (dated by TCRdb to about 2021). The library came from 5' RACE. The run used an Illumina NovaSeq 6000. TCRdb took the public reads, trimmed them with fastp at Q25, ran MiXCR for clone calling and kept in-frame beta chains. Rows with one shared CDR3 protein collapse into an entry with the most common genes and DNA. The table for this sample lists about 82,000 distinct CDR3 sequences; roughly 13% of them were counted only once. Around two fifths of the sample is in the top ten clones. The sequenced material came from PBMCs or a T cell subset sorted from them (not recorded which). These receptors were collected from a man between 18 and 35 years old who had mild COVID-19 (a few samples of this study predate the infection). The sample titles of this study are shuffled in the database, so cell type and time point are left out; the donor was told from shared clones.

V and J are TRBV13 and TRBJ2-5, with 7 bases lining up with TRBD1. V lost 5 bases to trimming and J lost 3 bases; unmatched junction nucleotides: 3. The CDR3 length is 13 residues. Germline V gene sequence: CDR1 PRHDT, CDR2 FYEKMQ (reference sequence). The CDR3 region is CASSNTGEETQYF. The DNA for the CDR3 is TGTGCCAGCAGCAACACAGGGGAAGAGACCCAGTACTTC.

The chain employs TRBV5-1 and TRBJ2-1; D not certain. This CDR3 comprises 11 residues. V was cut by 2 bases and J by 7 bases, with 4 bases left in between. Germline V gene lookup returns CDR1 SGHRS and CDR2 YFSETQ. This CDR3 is CASSLRNEQFF. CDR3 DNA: TGCGCCAGCAGCTTACGGAATGAGCAGTTCTTC.

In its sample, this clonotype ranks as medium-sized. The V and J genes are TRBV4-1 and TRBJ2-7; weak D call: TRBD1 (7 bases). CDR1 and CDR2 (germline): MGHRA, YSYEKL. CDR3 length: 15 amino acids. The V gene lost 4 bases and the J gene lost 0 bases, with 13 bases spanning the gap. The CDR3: CASSLRGESSYEQYF. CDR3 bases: TGCGCCAGCAGCCTCAGGGGGGAAAGCTCCTACGAGCAGTACTTC.